The rows below give T cell receptor beta chains drawn from one sample of a study of OX40 agonist ivuxolimab in advanced cancers. TCRdb keeps only in-frame clones here, not all; method: immunoSEQ multiplex PCR. This sample has under 90,000 clones; roughly 90% occur once, and the top ten carry over 0.75%. Sample: CD4+ or CD8+ T cells sorted from blood, taken in a trial of the OX40 agonist ivuxolimab. These TCRs come from an adult with an advanced solid tumor such as melanoma, head and neck, liver or kidney cancer. Both conserved end residues are part of each CDR3. The D gene is left open where the match is weak. Size values are once, few and many counts, or a class for expanded clones, and some rows have none.

D: TRBD2; J: TRBJ2-6; V: TRBV7-2; size: once; DNA: TGTGCCAGCAGCCCAGCGGGAGTTTCAGGGGCCAACGTCCTGACTTTC; CDR3: CASSPAGVSGANVLTF
D: NA; J: TRBJ2-2; V: TRBV7-9; size: NA; DNA: TGTGCCAGCAGTACCGACACCGGGGAGCTGTTTTTT; CDR3: CASSTDTGELFF
D: NA; J: TRBJ2-7; V: TRBV27; size: NA; DNA: TGTGCCAGCAGTCTAGCCACGAGGGCCTACGAGCAGTACTTC; CDR3: CASSLATRAYEQYF
D: NA; J: TRBJ1-5; V: TRBV5-6; size: NA; DNA: TGTGCCAGCAGCCTCCCGGGGCCGAATCAGCCCCAGCATTTT; CDR3: CASSLPGPNQPQHF
D: TRBD2; J: TRBJ2-7; V: TRBV7-9; size: NA; DNA: TGTGCCAGCAGCTCGCGGACTAGCGGGAGATCGGGAGAGCAGTACTTC; CDR3: CASSSRTSGRSGEQYF
D: NA; J: TRBJ2-3; V: TRBV14; size: NA; DNA: TGTGCCAGCAGCCAACAATTTGGGGATACGCAGTATTTT; CDR3: CASSQQFGDTQYF
D: NA; J: TRBJ2-3; V: TRBV9; size: NA; DNA: TGTGCCAGCAGCCCCCACAGTTCGCTGGCGGGCACAGATACGCAGTATTTT; CDR3: CASSPHSSLAGTDTQYF
D: NA; J: TRBJ2-7; V: TRBV7-2; size: NA; DNA: TGTGCCAGCAGCTTAGAGGGCGGACCCTACTACGAGCAGTACTTC; CDR3: CASSLEGGPYYEQYF
D: TRBD1; J: TRBJ2-7; V: TRBV28; size: NA; DNA: TGTGCCAGCAGCCCCAGACAGGGTAGCGAGCAGTACTTC; CDR3: CASSPRQGSEQYF
D: NA; J: TRBJ2-1; V: TRBV11-2; size: NA; DNA: TGTGCCAGCAGCTTAGATGACGTTCTTCTGTTCTTC; CDR3: CASSLDDVLLFF
D: NA; J: TRBJ2-6; V: TRBV6-1; size: NA; DNA: TGTGCCAGCAGTGCTACATATGGTGGGTCTGGGGCCAACGTCCTGACTTTC; CDR3: CASSATYGGSGANVLTF
D: TRBD1; J: TRBJ2-7; V: TRBV5-4; size: once; DNA: TGTGCCAGCAGCCTACCGGGACAGGGGGCCTACGAGCAGTACTTC; CDR3: CASSLPGQGAYEQYF
D: NA; J: TRBJ1-2; V: TRBV7-6; size: NA; DNA: TGTGCCAGCAGCCCCACCCAATTAAACTATGGCTACACCTTC; CDR3: CASSPTQLNYGYTF
D: NA; J: TRBJ2-7; V: TRBV6-5; size: NA; DNA: TGTGCCAGCAGTACCGGCAGGGATGGCTCCTACGAGCAGTACTTC; CDR3: CASSTGRDGSYEQYF
D: NA; J: TRBJ2-3; V: TRBV2; size: NA; DNA: TGTGCCAGCAGTGAAGATCACCGGACCTCAGATACGCAGTATTTT; CDR3: CASSEDHRTSDTQYF
D: NA; J: TRBJ1-2; V: TRBV19; size: NA; DNA: TGTGCCAGTATAAGGCCAGGGATGGACTATGGCTACACCTTC; CDR3: CASIRPGMDYGYTF
D: NA; J: TRBJ1-1; V: TRBV5-5; size: NA; DNA: TGTGCCAGCAGCTTGGCCCTGGGGCTGGCTTTCTTT; CDR3: CASSLALGLAFF
D: TRBD1; J: TRBJ1-2; V: TRBV5-1; size: NA; DNA: TGCGCCAGCAGCTTGGTGGGACAGGCCTCTAACTATGGCTACACCTTC; CDR3: CASSLVGQASNYGYTF
D: NA; J: TRBJ1-2; V: TRBV27; size: NA; DNA: TGTGCCAGCAGTTTATTAAACAGCGGGGGCTACACCTTC; CDR3: CASSLLNSGGYTF
D: NA; J: TRBJ1-1; V: TRBV29-1; size: NA; DNA: TGCAGCGTTCGGACAGAGGCGAACACTGAAGCTTTCTTT; CDR3: CSVRTEANTEAFF
D: TRBD2; J: TRBJ2-3; V: TRBV7-3; size: NA; DNA: TGTGCCAGCAGCCGGAGCGGGACTAGCACAGATACGCAGTATTTT; CDR3: CASSRSGTSTDTQYF
D: TRBD1; J: TRBJ2-3; V: TRBV7-2; size: NA; DNA: TGTGCCAGCAGCTTGACAGGGCAAGATACGCAGTATTTT; CDR3: CASSLTGQDTQYF
D: TRBD2; J: TRBJ2-7; V: TRBV19; size: NA; DNA: TGTGCCAGTAGTACTAGCGGGGACCCCTACGAGCAGTACTTC; CDR3: CASSTSGDPYEQYF
D: NA; J: TRBJ2-2; V: TRBV7-9; size: NA; DNA: TGTGCCAGCAGCTCAGGGTCGGGCCAGACGAACACCGGGGAGCTGTTTTTT; CDR3: CASSSGSGQTNTGELFF
D: TRBD1; J: TRBJ1-6; V: TRBV6-1; size: once; DNA: TGTGCCAGCACCGAGGGGGGACAGGCCAGTTTGACCCTCCACTTT; CDR3: CASTEGGQASLTLHF
D: NA; J: TRBJ2-5; V: TRBV10-3; size: NA; DNA: TGTGCCATCAGTTTAGACGGTCCTACCCAGTACTTC; CDR3: CAISLDGPTQYF
D: NA; J: TRBJ1-2; V: TRBV9; size: NA; DNA: TGTGCCAGCAGCGGGACAGCTAGCGACTATGGCTACACCTTC; CDR3: CASSGTASDYGYTF
D: NA; J: TRBJ2-3; V: TRBV19; size: NA; DNA: TGTGCCAGTAGCCTCAGGGGAATGATGCAGTATTTT; CDR3: CASSLRGMMQYF
D: NA; J: TRBJ1-2; V: TRBV27; size: few; DNA: TGTGCCAGCAGTTCGACCTTGGGCGCTGGCTACACCTTC; CDR3: CASSSTLGAGYTF
D: NA; J: TRBJ2-6; V: TRBV9; size: NA; DNA: TGTGCCAGCAGCGTAAAGCCCACCAAAGGGGCCAACGTCCTGACTTTC; CDR3: CASSVKPTKGANVLTF
D: NA; J: TRBJ1-5; V: TRBV27; size: NA; DNA: TGTGCCAGCAGTTCTTCCCGACGGGGGGGCCCCAATCAGCCCCAGCATTTT; CDR3: CASSSSRRGGPNQPQHF
D: NA; J: TRBJ2-7; V: TRBV10-2; size: NA; DNA: TGCGCCAGCAGTGAAAGCGGTTCCTACGAGCAGTACTTC; CDR3: CASSESGSYEQYF
D: TRBD2; J: TRBJ2-1; V: TRBV7-3; size: few; DNA: TGTGCCAGCAGCTTAAATAGCGGGGTGGCCTACAATGAGCAGTTCTTC; CDR3: CASSLNSGVAYNEQFF
D: NA; J: TRBJ1-1; V: TRBV7-3; size: few; DNA: TGTGCCAGCAGTTTGGGGCCGGGGAACACTGAAGCTTTCTTT; CDR3: CASSLGPGNTEAFF
D: NA; J: TRBJ2-5; V: TRBV27; size: few; DNA: TGTGCCAGCAGTTTGGGCAAGACCTTCCAAGAGACCCAGTACTTC; CDR3: CASSLGKTFQETQYF
D: TRBD2; J: TRBJ2-2; V: TRBV7-2; size: NA; DNA: TGTGCCAGCAGCCCTCAGCGGGAACGGACCGGGGAGCTGTTTTTT; CDR3: CASSPQRERTGELFF
D: NA; J: TRBJ2-5; V: TRBV5-6; size: NA; DNA: TGTGCCAGCAGCTTACGGGAGACCCAGTACTTC; CDR3: CASSLRETQYF
D: TRBD2; J: TRBJ2-1; V: TRBV7-9; size: NA; DNA: TGTGCCAGCAGCTTAGCGCTCAGGACTAGCGGGTACAATGAGCAGTTCTTC; CDR3: CASSLALRTSGYNEQFF
D: NA; J: TRBJ2-6; V: TRBV5-1; size: NA; DNA: TGCGCCAGCAGCTTTGGGAGCTCTGGGGCCAACGTCCTGACTTTC; CDR3: CASSFGSSGANVLTF
D: TRBD2; J: TRBJ2-3; V: TRBV28; size: NA; DNA: TGTGCCAGCAGTCCTCGGGGGGGTAGCACAGATACGCAGTATTTT; CDR3: CASSPRGGSTDTQYF
D: NA; J: TRBJ1-1; V: TRBV5-5; size: NA; DNA: TGTGCCAGCACCTTAATACAGGGTTCCACTGAAGCTTTCTTT; CDR3: CASTLIQGSTEAFF
D: NA; J: TRBJ2-7; V: TRBV19; size: NA; DNA: TGTCCCCGACAGCTCTCCTACGAGCAGTACTTC; CDR3: CPRQLSYEQYF
D: NA; J: TRBJ2-6; V: TRBV15; size: NA; DNA: TGTGCCACCAGCAGAGGGGACTCTGGGGCCAACGTCCTGACTTTC; CDR3: CATSRGDSGANVLTF
D: TRBD1; J: TRBJ2-1; V: TRBV19; size: NA; DNA: TGTGCCAGTAGTATCCAGGGGGCAAGCTCCTACAATGAGCAGTTCTTC; CDR3: CASSIQGASSYNEQFF
D: TRBD1; J: TRBJ2-1; V: TRBV28; size: NA; DNA: TGTGCCAGCAGTCGCAGATCGGGACAGGTCAATGAGCAGTTCTTC; CDR3: CASSRRSGQVNEQFF
D: TRBD1; J: TRBJ2-1; V: TRBV2; size: NA; DNA: TGTGCCAGCAGTCTACAGGGGGCGGGCTCCTACAATGAGCAGTTCTTC; CDR3: CASSLQGAGSYNEQFF
D: NA; J: TRBJ2-5; V: TRBV18; size: NA; DNA: TGTGCCAGCTCATCGACACCACAAGAGACCCAGTACTTC; CDR3: CASSSTPQETQYF
D: NA; J: TRBJ2-1; V: TRBV5-1; size: NA; DNA: TGCGCCAGCAGCACCAGGCGGGAAAATGAGCAGTTCTTC; CDR3: CASSTRRENEQFF
D: NA; J: TRBJ1-1; V: TRBV6-5; size: NA; DNA: TGTGCCAGCAGTTACGGCCAAATGAACACTGAAGCTTTCTTT; CDR3: CASSYGQMNTEAFF
D: NA; J: TRBJ1-3; V: TRBV11-2; size: NA; DNA: TGTGCCAGCAGCTTAGTGGGGGCTTCTGGAAACACCATATATTTT; CDR3: CASSLVGASGNTIYF
D: NA; J: TRBJ1-5; V: TRBV2; size: NA; DNA: TGTGCCAGCAGTGCGTACAGGGAAGCTCAGCCCCAGCATTTT; CDR3: CASSAYREAQPQHF
D: TRBD1; J: TRBJ1-4; V: TRBV13; size: NA; DNA: TGTGCCAGCAGCTTACGACAGGGTAATGAAAAACTGTTTTTT; CDR3: CASSLRQGNEKLFF
D: TRBD2; J: TRBJ2-5; V: TRBV28; size: NA; DNA: TGTGCCAGCAGAAGGGACCTGGGACTAGCGGGCGCAGAGACCCAGTACTTC; CDR3: CASRRDLGLAGAETQYF
D: NA; J: TRBJ2-7; V: TRBV7-3; size: NA; DNA: TGTGCCAGCAGCACAGGGTTTCGCGAGCAGTACTTC; CDR3: CASSTGFREQYF